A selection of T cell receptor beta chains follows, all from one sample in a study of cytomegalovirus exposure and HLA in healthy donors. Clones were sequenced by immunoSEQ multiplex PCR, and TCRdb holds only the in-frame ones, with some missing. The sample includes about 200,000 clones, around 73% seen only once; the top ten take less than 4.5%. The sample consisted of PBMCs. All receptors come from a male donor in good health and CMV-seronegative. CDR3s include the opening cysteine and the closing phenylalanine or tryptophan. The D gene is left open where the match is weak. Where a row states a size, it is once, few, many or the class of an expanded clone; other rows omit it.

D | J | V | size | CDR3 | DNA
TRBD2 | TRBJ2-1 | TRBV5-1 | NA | CASSLAASREQFF | TGCGCCAGCTCACTAGCGGCCTCGAGGGAGCAGTTCTTC
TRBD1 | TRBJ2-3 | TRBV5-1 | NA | CASSGDGQARDTQYF | TGCGCCAGCAGCGGGGATGGACAGGCCAGAGATACGCAGTATTTT
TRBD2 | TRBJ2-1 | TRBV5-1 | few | CASSSGGTSPNEQFF | TGCGCCAGCAGTTCTGGCGGGACTAGTCCTAATGAGCAGTTCTTC
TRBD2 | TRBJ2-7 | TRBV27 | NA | CASSLLGSGRVEQYF | TGTGCCAGCAGTTTATTGGGTAGCGGGAGGGTCGAGCAGTACTTC
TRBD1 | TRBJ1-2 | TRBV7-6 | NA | CASSSRQGNSGYTF | TGTGCCAGCAGCTCAAGACAGGGCAATAGTGGCTACACCTTC
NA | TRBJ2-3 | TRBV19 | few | CASSSGYPSDTQYF | TGTGCCAGTAGTTCCGGGTATCCCAGCGATACGCAGTATTTT
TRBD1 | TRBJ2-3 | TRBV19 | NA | CASATGILTDTQYF | TGTGCCAGTGCGACAGGGATTCTCACAGATACGCAGTATTTT
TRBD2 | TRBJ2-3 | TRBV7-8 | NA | CASSSTSGRPHTQYF | TGTGCCAGCAGCTCAACTAGCGGGAGGCCTCATACGCAGTATTTT
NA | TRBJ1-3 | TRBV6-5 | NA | CASSYMGSGGNTIYF | TGTGCCAGCAGTTACATGGGAAGCGGAGGAAACACCATATATTTT
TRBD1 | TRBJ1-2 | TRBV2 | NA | CASSVTGGGNYGYTF | TGTGCCAGCAGTGTCACAGGGGGGGGGAACTATGGCTACACCTTC
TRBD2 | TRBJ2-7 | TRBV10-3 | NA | CAISGTSGRAVYEQYF | TGTGCCATCAGTGGGACTAGCGGGAGGGCCGTCTACGAGCAGTACTTC
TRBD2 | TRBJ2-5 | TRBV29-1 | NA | CSAPRLAGGETQYF | TGCAGCGCCCCCCGACTAGCGGGAGGAGAGACCCAGTACTTC
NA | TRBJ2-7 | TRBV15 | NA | CATSRDPRGGNEQYF | TGTGCCACCAGCAGAGACCCGAGGGGGGGTAATGAGCAGTACTTC
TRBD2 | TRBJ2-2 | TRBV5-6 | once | CASSLRTSRGTGELFF | TGTGCCAGCAGCTTACGGACTAGCAGGGGCACCGGGGAGCTGTTTTTT
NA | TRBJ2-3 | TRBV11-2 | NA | CASSLEYGSTDTQYF | TGTGCCAGCAGCTTAGAATACGGTAGCACAGATACGCAGTATTTT
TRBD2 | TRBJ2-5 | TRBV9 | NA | CASSVGAGGETQYF | TGTGCCAGCAGCGTAGGAGCGGGAGGAGAGACCCAGTACTTC
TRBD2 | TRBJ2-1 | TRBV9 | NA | CASSVRPGLAGGEQFF | TGTGCCAGCAGCGTACGCCCCGGGCTAGCGGGAGGTGAGCAGTTCTTC
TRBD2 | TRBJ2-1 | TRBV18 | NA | CASSLVAGSGNEQFF | TGTGCCAGCTCACTAGTAGCGGGATCGGGTAATGAGCAGTTCTTC
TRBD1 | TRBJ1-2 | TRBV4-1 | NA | CASSAVQGDYGYTF | TGCGCCAGCAGCGCGGTCCAGGGGGACTATGGCTACACCTTC
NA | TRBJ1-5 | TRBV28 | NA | CASKGGDQPQHF | TGTGCCAGCAAAGGGGGGGATCAGCCCCAGCATTTT
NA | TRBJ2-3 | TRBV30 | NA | CAWSVELGQARSTDTQYF | TGTGCCTGGAGTGTAGAGTTGGGGCAGGCTAGAAGCACAGATACGCAGTATTTT
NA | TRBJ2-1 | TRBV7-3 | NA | CASSSTGSPTPQQFF | TGTGCCAGCAGCTCCACAGGGTCCCCCACCCCCCAGCAGTTCTTC
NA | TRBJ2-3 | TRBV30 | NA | CAGTGRANSDTQYF | TGTGCCGGAACGGGCAGGGCAAATTCAGATACGCAGTATTTT
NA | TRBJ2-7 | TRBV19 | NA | CASSIDSEEAFYEQYF | TGTGCCAGTAGTATCGACAGCGAAGAAGCCTTCTACGAGCAGTACTTC
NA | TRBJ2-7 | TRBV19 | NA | CASSGSGFEQYF | TGTGCCAGTAGCGGGAGCGGTTTCGAGCAGTACTTC
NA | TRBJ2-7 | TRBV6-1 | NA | CASTNPSSSYEQYF | TGTGCCAGCACCAACCCGTCGAGCTCCTACGAGCAGTACTTC
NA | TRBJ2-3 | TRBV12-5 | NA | CASGFSPDTQYF | TGTGCTAGTGGTTTCTCCCCGGATACGCAGTATTTT
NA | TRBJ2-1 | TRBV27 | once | CASSSSYEQFF | TGTGCCAGCAGTTCCTCGTATGAGCAGTTCTTC
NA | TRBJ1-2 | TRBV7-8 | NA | CASSHTRADGYTF | TGTGCCAGCAGCCATACCCGCGCTGATGGCTACACCTTC
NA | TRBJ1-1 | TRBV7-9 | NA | CSSSLAPRREAETTEAFF | TGTTCCAGCAGCTTAGCGCCCAGACGGGAGGCTGAGACCACTGAAGCTTTCTTT
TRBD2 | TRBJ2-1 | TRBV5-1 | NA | CASSLRGRAYNEQFF | TGCGCCAGCAGCTTGCGCGGGAGGGCTTACAATGAGCAGTTCTTC
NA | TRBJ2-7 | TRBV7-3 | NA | CASSLGPFYEQYF | TGTGCCAGCAGCTTAGGGCCGTTCTACGAGCAGTACTTC
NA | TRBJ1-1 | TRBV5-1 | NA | CASSLMTVNTEAFF | TGCGCCAGCAGCTTAATGACAGTGAACACTGAAGCTTTCTTT
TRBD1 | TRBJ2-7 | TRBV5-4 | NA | CASSFQGQPTYEQYF | TGTGCCAGCAGCTTCCAGGGACAGCCTACCTACGAGCAGTACTTC
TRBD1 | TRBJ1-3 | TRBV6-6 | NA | CASIVSGQRGNTIYF | TGTGCCAGCATCGTTTCGGGACAGAGAGGAAACACCATATATTTT
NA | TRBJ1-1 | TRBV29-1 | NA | CSLRGGNTEAFF | TGCAGCCTCCGGGGGGGGAACACTGAAGCTTTCTTT
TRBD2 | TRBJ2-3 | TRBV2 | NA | CASSRTSSTDTQYF | TGTGCCAGCAGTCGGACTAGCTCCACAGATACGCAGTATTTT
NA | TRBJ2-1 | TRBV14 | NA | CASSHAKGQSSYNEQFF | TGTGCCAGCAGCCACGCGAAGGGACAAAGCTCCTACAATGAGCAGTTCTTC
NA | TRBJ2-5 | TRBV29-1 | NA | CSVEEETQYF | TGCAGCGTTGAGGAGGAGACCCAGTACTTC
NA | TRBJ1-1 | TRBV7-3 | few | CASSLTGRLAEAFF | TGTGCCAGCAGCTTAACAGGCAGGCTCGCTGAAGCTTTCTTT
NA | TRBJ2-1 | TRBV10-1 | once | CASSPDMEHHNEQFF | TGCGCCAGCAGTCCCGATATGGAGCACCACAATGAGCAGTTCTTC
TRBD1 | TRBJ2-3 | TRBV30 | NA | CAWSFTGGGTDTQYF | TGTGCCTGGAGCTTTACAGGGGGAGGCACAGATACGCAGTATTTT
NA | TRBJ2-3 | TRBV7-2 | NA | CASSPTSTRDTQYF | TGTGCCAGCAGTCCAACGTCAACGAGGGATACGCAGTATTTT
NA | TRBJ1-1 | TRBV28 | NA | CASRPVNTEAFF | TGTGCCAGCAGGCCGGTGAACACTGAAGCTTTCTTT
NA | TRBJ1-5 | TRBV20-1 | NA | CSARAGQPQHF | TGCAGTGCCAGGGCGGGACAGCCCCAGCATTTT
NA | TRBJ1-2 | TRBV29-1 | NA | CSVDNAGFGNYGYTF | TGCAGCGTTGATAATGCAGGGTTTGGAAACTATGGCTACACCTTC
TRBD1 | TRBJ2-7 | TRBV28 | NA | CASSSGTGPLVQYF | TGTGCCAGCAGTTCCGGGACAGGGCCCCTCGTGCAGTACTTC
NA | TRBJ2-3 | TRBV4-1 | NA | CASSQILTDTQYF | TGCGCCAGCAGCCAAATCCTCACAGATACGCAGTATTTT
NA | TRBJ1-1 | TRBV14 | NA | CASSPWPGGTEAFF | TGTGCCAGCAGCCCCTGGCCCGGGGGCACTGAAGCTTTCTTT
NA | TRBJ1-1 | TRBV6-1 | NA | CASSEAGVVEAFF | TGTGCCAGCAGTGAAGCAGGAGTTGTTGAAGCTTTCTTT
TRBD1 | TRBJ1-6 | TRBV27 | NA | CASSLTGYNSPLHF | TGTGCCAGCAGTTTGACAGGGTACAATTCACCCCTCCACTTT